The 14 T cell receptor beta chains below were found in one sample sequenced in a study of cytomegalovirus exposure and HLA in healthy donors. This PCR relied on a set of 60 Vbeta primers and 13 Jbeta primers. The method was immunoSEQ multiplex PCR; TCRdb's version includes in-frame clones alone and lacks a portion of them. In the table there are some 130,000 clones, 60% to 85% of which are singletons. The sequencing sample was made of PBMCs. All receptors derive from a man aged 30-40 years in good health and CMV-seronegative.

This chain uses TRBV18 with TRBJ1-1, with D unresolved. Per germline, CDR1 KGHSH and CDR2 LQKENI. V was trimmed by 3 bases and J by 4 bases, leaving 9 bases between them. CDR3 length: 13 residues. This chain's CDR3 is CASSPAPPTEAFF. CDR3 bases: TGTGCCAGCTCACCCGCGCCCCCCACTGAAGCTTTCTTT.

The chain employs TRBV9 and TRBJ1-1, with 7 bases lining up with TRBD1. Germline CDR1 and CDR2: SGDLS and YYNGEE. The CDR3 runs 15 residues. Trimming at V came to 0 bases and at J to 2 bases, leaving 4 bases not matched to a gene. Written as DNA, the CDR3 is TGTGCCAGCAGCGTAGTTGGGACAGCTAACACTGAAGCTTTCTTT. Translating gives CASSVVGTANTEAFF.

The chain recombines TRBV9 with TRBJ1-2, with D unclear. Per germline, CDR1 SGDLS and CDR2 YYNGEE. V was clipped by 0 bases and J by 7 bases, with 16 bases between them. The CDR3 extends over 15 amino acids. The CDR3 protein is CASSVALQVGPGYTF. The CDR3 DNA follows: TGTGCCAGCAGCGTAGCTTTGCAGGTTGGCCCTGGCTACACCTTC. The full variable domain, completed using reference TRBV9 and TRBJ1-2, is DSGVTQTPKHLITATGQRVTLRCSPRSGDLSVYWYQQSLDQGLQFLIQYYNGEERAKGNILERFSAQQFPDLHSELNLSSLELGDSALYFCASSVALQVGPGYTFGSGTRLTVV.

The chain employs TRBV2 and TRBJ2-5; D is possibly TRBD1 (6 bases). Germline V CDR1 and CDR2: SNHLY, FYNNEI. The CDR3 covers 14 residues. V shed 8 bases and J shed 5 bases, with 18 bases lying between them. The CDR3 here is CASADDRTRETQYF. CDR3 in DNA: TGTGCCAGCGCGGATGACAGGACAAGGGAGACCCAGTACTTC.

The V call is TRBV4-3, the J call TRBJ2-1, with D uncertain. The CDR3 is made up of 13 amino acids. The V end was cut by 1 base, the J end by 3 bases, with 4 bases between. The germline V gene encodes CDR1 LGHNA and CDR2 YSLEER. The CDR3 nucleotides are TGCGCCAGCAGCCAAGCTTTCTACAATGAGCAGTTCTTC. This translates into CASSQAFYNEQFF.

The CDR3 protein is CASSPQGDNEKLFF. CDR3 nucleotides: TGTGCCAGCAGCCCCCAGGGGGATAATGAAAAACTGTTTTTT. This chain joins TRBV7-2 and TRBJ1-4; TRBD1 agrees at 7 bases. The CDR3 contains 14 residues. From germline, CDR1 is SGHTA and CDR2 FQGNSA. V lost 5 bases, J lost 4 bases, and 4 bases stayed unmatched.

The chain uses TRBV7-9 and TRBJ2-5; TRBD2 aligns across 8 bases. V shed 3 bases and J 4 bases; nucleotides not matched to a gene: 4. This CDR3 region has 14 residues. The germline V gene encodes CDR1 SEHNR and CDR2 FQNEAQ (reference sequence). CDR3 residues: CASSFGGRIETQYF. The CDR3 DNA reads TGTGCCAGCAGCTTTGGCGGGAGGATAGAGACCCAGTACTTC.

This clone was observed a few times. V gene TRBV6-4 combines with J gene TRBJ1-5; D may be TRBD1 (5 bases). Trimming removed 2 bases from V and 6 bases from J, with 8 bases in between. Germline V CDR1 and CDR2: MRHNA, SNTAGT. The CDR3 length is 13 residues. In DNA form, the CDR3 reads TGTGCCAGCAGTGACCAGGGAGGTCAGCCCCAGCATTTT. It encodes CASSDQGGQPQHF.

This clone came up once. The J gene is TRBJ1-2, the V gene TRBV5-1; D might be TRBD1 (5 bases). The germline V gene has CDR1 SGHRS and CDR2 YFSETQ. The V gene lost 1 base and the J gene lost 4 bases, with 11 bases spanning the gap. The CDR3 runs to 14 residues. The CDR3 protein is CASSLTTDPYGYTF. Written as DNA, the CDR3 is TGCGCCAGCAGCTTGACGACAGATCCCTATGGCTACACCTTC.

The CDR3 protein is CASSGHEGGPYEQYF. CDR3 in DNA: TGTGCCAGCAGCGGTCACGAAGGGGGCCCCTACGAGCAGTACTTC. V usage is TRBV13 and J usage is TRBJ2-7, with 7 positions matching TRBD1. Trimming removed 5 bases from V and 2 bases from J; junction bases left unmatched: 9. Germline-derived CDR1 and CDR2 are PRHDT and FYEKMQ (reference sequence). The CDR3 covers 15 residues.

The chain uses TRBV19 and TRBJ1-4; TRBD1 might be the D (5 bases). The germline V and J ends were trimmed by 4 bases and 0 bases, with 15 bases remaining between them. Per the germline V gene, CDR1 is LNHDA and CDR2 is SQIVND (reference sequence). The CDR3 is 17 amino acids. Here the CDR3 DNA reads TGTGCCAGTAGTACCCCGCCAGGGTCTGCAACTAATGAAAAACTGTTTTTT. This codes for CASSTPPGSATNEKLFF.

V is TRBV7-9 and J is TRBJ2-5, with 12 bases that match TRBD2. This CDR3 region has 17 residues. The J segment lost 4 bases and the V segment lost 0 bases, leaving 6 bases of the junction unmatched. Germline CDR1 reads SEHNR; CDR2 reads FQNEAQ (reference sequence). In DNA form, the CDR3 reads TGTGCCAGCAGCTTAGCGGGTCTGACTAGCGGGAGAGAGACCCAGTACTTC. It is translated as CASSLAGLTSGRETQYF. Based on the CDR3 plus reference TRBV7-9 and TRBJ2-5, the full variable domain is DTGVSQNPRHKITKRGQNVTFRCDPISEHNRLYWYRQTLGQGPEFLTYFQNEAQLEKSRLLSDRFSAERPKGSFSTLEIQRTEQGDSAMYLCASSLAGLTSGRETQYFGPGTRLLVL.

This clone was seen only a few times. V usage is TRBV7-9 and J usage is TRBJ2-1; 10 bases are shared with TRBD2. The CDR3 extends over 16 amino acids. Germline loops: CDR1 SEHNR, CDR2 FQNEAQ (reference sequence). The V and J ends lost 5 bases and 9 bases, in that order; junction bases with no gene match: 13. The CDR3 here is CASSKVSGRAVGEQFF. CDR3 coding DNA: TGTGCCAGCAGCAAAGTAAGCGGGAGGGCCGTAGGTGAGCAGTTCTTC.

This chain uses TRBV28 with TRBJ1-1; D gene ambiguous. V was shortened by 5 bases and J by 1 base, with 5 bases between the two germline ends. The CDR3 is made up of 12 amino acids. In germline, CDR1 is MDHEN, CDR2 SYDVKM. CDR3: CASSDKNTEAFF. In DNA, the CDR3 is TGTGCCAGCAGTGACAAGAACACTGAAGCTTTCTTT.